Listed below are T cell receptor beta chains from one sample, sequenced in a study of T cell changes during pregnancy in multiple sclerosis. The protocol was immunoSEQ multiplex PCR, while the TCRdb copy is restricted to in-frame clones and leaves out a portion. The table lists approximately 130,000 clones, under 95% of them singletons. Sequences were derived from peripheral blood, sampled before pregnancy. The source is a female donor with multiple sclerosis, enrolled in a pregnancy study. Both conserved end residues are part of each CDR3. A D gene is named only where the DNA matches it firmly.

. TRBJ2-1 TRBV18 TGTGCCAGCTCCCTAAACCGACAGGCCTCCTACAATGAGCAGTTCTTC CASSLNRQASYNEQFF
. TRBJ1-5 TRBV7-9 TGTGCCAGCAGCTTAGGAGCGGGAGGGAGCAATCAGCCCCAGCATTTT CASSLGAGGSNQPQHF
TRBD2 TRBJ2-5 TRBV5-8 TGTGCCAGCAGCACCGACACTAGCGGGAGGGCGGAGGAGACCCAGTACTTC CASSTDTSGRAEETQYF
TRBD1 TRBJ1-6 TRBV30 TGTGCCTGGGGGGCGAGCAGGGGGCTTTCCTATAATTCACCCCTCCACTTT CAWGASRGLSYNSPLHF
TRBD1 TRBJ1-6 TRBV7-9 TGTGCCAGCAGCTTACACAGGGGAGTCTCCTATAATTCACCCCTCCACTTT CASSLHRGVSYNSPLHF
TRBD2 TRBJ2-7 TRBV5-5 TGTGCCAGCAGCCCTGTAGCGGGATCCCGTACCGGGCAGTACTTC CASSPVAGSRTGQYF
. TRBJ2-3 TRBV5-1 TGCGCCAGCAGCTTGGTAGGGCGGGTCGGAGATACGCAGTATTTT CASSLVGRVGDTQYF
. TRBJ2-3 TRBV19 TGTGCCAGTGGTAGACTAGAAGGCCCAGATACGCAGTATTTT CASGRLEGPDTQYF
TRBD1 TRBJ1-1 TRBV19 TGTGCCAGTAGTGGAATAAGACAGGGAGCGGGCACTGAAGCTTTCTTT CASSGIRQGAGTEAFF
. TRBJ2-5 TRBV7-2 TGTGCCAGCAGCCGACAGACAGGGGAGGGAGAGACCCAGTACTTC CASSRQTGEGETQYF
TRBD2 TRBJ2-7 TRBV5-6 TGTGCCAGCAGCTTCGGGGGGTACGAGCAGTACTTC CASSFGGYEQYF
. TRBJ1-4 TRBV5-1 TGCGCCAGCAGCTTGGGGACTCTAAGGGATGAAAAACTGTTTTTT CASSLGTLRDEKLFF
. TRBJ2-5 TRBV5-5 TGTGCCAGCAGCTTGGACTTATCGAAAGAGACCCAGTACTTC CASSLDLSKETQYF